Detailed here is one T cell receptor beta chain. Its antigen is unidentified. Study-level results: Tumor Treg TCRs overlapped most with tumor naive CD4+ cells.

Semi-nested PCR with Nested Universal Primer A followed constant-region reverse priming of full-length variable regions. TCRdb redid the calling of the 5' RACE reads with MiXCR, one entry per CDR3 protein. This table has roughly 45,000 distinct CDR3 sequences, about 29% appearing once. The CDR3 is 15 residues long. Germline values: CDR1 SEHNR, CDR2 FQNEAQ (reference sequence). V lost 5 bases and J lost 6, with 17 bases in between. Sequencing was performed on tumor-infiltrating memory CD4+ T cells sorted from the breast tumor. The subset denotes: memory CD4+ T cells, CD4+CD45RO+CD25-. The source is a female donor with breast cancer. The V and J genes are TRBV7-9 and TRBJ1-5; no definite D call. The CDR3 here is CASSEGRGWGQPQHF. CDR3 coding DNA: TGTGCCAGCAGCGAAGGTCGGGGATGGGGTCAGCCCCAGCATTTT.